This T cell receptor (beta chain) originates from a study of blood T cells in healthy people across ages. V gave up 3 bases and J gave up 0 bases, with 15 bases separating them. This CDR3 is built from 17 residues. In germline, CDR1 is SGHDN, CDR2 FVKESK. Through a sample-barcoded 5' primer and a J-beta primer mix, a second PCR was run for roughly 7 to 11 cycles. TCRdb re-called the 5' RACE reads with MiXCR, one entry per CDR3 protein. The table shows approximately 1,700,000 distinct CDR3 sequences, with about two fifths occurring only once. The source is a human donor in good health. Sequenced material: blood. The chain links TRBV14 to TRBJ2-1, with D possibly matching TRBD1 (5 bases). The CDR3 spells CASSHLITGSSYNEQFF. The CDR3 coding sequence is TGTGCCAGCAGCCATCTTATAACAGGAAGCTCCTACAATGAGCAGTTCTTC. The whole variable domain, remainder taken from reference TRBV14 and TRBJ2-1, is EAGVTQFPSHSVIEKGQTVTLRCDPISGHDNLYWYRRVMGKEIKFLLHFVKESKQDESGMPNNRFLAERTGGTYSTLKVQPAELEDSGVYFCASSHLITGSSYNEQFFGPGTRLTVL.